This T cell receptor beta chain came from a study of T cells in Graves' hyperthyroidism and ophthalmopathy. From RNA transcripts, TCR beta CDR3 regions were amplified. First-round RT-PCR of the TCR CDR3 relied on the HTBI primer set. Each CDR3 protein is one row after TCRdb ran MiXCR on the multiplex PCR reads. This table has about 380,000 distinct CDR3 sequences, around 14% appearing once. V was shortened by 2 bases and J by 3 bases, with 14 bases between the two germline ends. This CDR3 contains 15 residues. The germline gives CDR1 SNHLY, CDR2 FYNNEI. As for this clonotype: A much larger clonotype is one base distant, so this may be a read error.

This receptor was identified in a woman aged 60-75 years with Graves' hyperthyroidism. This chain links TRBV2 with TRBJ2-7; perhaps TRBD2 as D (6 bases). Specimen: blood. The CDR3 sequence: CASSEWRGHFYEQYF. In DNA, the CDR3 is TGTGCCAGCAGTGAATGGCGGGGCCACTTCTACGAGCAGTACTTC.